A single sample is the source of the 20 T cell receptor beta chains below, sequenced in a study of T cell changes during pregnancy in multiple sclerosis. Assay: immunoSEQ multiplex PCR; the TCRdb copy retains only in-frame clones and omits some. Of roughly 60,000 clones in the sample, roughly nine tenths are singletons; the top ten hold roughly 0.85%. Sequencing was performed on peripheral blood, taken before pregnancy. The origin of the receptors is a female donor with multiple sclerosis, enrolled in a pregnancy study.

The V and J genes are TRBV5-8 and TRBJ1-1, with D possibly matching TRBD1 (5 bases). V dropped 7 bases and J dropped 4 bases, with 14 bases sitting between them. The CDR3 has 13 amino acids. CDR1 is SGHTS, CDR2 YDEGEE, per germline. The CDR3 is CASYLWGVTEAFF. The CDR3 region has the DNA TGTGCCAGCTATTTGTGGGGGGTCACTGAAGCTTTCTTT. Looking up the rest from reference TRBV5-8 and TRBJ1-1 gives the full variable domain: EAGVTQSPTHLIKTRGQQATLRCSPISGHTSVYWYQQALGLGLQFLLWYDEGEERNRGNFPPRFSGRQFPNYSSELNVNALELEDSALYLCASYLWGVTEAFFGQGTRLTVV.

V usage is TRBV10-3 and J usage is TRBJ1-2; 7 bases line up with TRBD1. The germline V gene encodes CDR1 ENHRY and CDR2 SYGVKD. With 1 base clipped from V and 4 bases from J, the junction kept 6 bases outside the gene matches. The CDR3 contains 15 residues. CDR3 nucleotides: TGTGCCATCAGTGAGTTCACAGGGGCCGTCTATGGCTACACCTTC. Residues: CAISEFTGAVYGYTF.

This chain connects TRBV6-6 to TRBJ1-1; possible D gene TRBD1, 5 bases. This CDR3 contains 14 residues. V was cut by 6 bases and J by 5 bases, with 16 bases left in between. Germline-derived CDR1 and CDR2 are MNHNY and SVGAGI (reference sequence). The CDR3 spells CASREDTRGTEAFF. DNA for the CDR3: TGTGCCAGCAGGGAGGACACCCGGGGGACTGAAGCTTTCTTT.

V usage is TRBV9 and J usage is TRBJ2-3; 9 bases line up with TRBD2. The V gene end was trimmed by 4 bases and the J gene end by 2 bases; junction bases not matched to a gene: 2. CDR1 and CDR2 from the germline V gene are SGDLS and YYNGEE. This CDR3 is 14 amino acids long. CDR3 residues: CASSSGLATDTQYF. The CDR3 DNA follows: TGTGCCAGCAGCTCGGGACTAGCCACAGATACGCAGTATTTT.

The chain joins TRBV7-2 to TRBJ2-6, with TRBD2 identical over 11 bases. Germline trimming cut 4 bases from V and 0 bases from J; bases unmatched to any gene: 5. Germline-derived CDR1 and CDR2 are SGHTA and FQGNSA. The CDR3 has 18 residues. CDR3 sequence: CASSYVSGGVSGANVLTF. The CDR3, as DNA: TGTGCCAGCAGCTACGTTAGCGGGGGGGTCTCTGGGGCCAACGTCCTGACTTTC.

This chain joins TRBV30 and TRBJ2-5; TRBD1 might be the D (6 bases). V dropped 0 bases and J dropped 5 bases, with 10 bases sitting between them. CDR3 size: 13 residues. CDR1 and CDR2 (germline): GTSNPN, SVGIG (reference sequence). This CDR3 is CAWSVRQAETQYF. The CDR3 coding sequence is TGTGCCTGGAGTGTAAGACAGGCGGAGACCCAGTACTTC. Based on the CDR3 plus reference TRBV30 and TRBJ2-5, the full variable domain is SQTIHQWPATLVQPVGSPLSLECTVEGTSNPNLYWYRQAAGRGLQLLFYSVGIGQISSEVPQNLSASRPQDRQFILSSKKLLLSDSGFYLCAWSVRQAETQYFGPGTRLLVL.

V usage is TRBV27 and J usage is TRBJ1-4; D gene ambiguous. This CDR3 region has 14 residues. V was shortened by 3 bases and J by 4 bases, with 9 bases between the two germline ends. CDR1 and CDR2 from the germline V gene are MNHEY and SMNVEV (reference sequence). The CDR3 loop is CASSFAGINEKLFF. CDR3 coding DNA: TGTGCCAGCAGTTTTGCGGGGATTAATGAAAAACTGTTTTTT.

The V gene is TRBV7-2, the J gene TRBJ1-1; D is undetermined. The CDR3 has 14 residues. CDR1 and CDR2 (germline): SGHTA, FQGNSA. V was trimmed by 7 bases and J by 0 bases, leaving 12 bases between them. The CDR3, as DNA: TGTGCCAGCACCCCCAGTCTTCTGAACACTGAAGCTTTCTTT. Translation: CASTPSLLNTEAFF. Full variable domain (rest looked up from reference TRBV7-2 and TRBJ1-1): GAGVSQSPSNKVTEKGKDVELRCDPISGHTALYWYRQSLGQGLEFLIYFQGNSAPDKSGLPSDRFSAERTGGSVSTLTIQRTQQEDSAVYLCASTPSLLNTEAFFGQGTRLTVV.

The V call is TRBV7-8, the J call TRBJ2-7; 11 nucleotides match TRBD1. Germline loops: CDR1 SGHVS, CDR2 FQNEAQ. Losses at the gene ends were 5 bases for V and 2 bases for J; bases not matched to a gene: 8. The CDR3 has 16 amino acids. CDR3 loop: CASSPLGQGAAYEQYF. CDR3 nucleotides: TGTGCCAGCAGCCCGCTAGGACAGGGGGCAGCCTACGAGCAGTACTTC.

J is TRBJ1-1 and V is TRBV5-4; 7 bases fit TRBD1. V lost 0 bases and J lost 8; bases outside the gene matches: 1. From germline, CDR1 is SGHNT and CDR2 YYREEE (reference sequence). The CDR3 is 12 amino acids. CDR3 loop: CASSLEDREAFF. The DNA of the CDR3 is TGTGCCAGCAGCTTGGAGGACAGGGAAGCTTTCTTT.

The V call is TRBV5-4, the J call TRBJ1-2; maybe TRBD1 (6 bases). In germline, CDR1 is SGHNT, CDR2 YYREEE (reference sequence). This CDR3 has 13 amino acids. V gave up 4 bases and J gave up 4 bases, with 11 bases separating them. In nucleotides, the CDR3 is TGTGCCAGCAGCCCCCGGGGGGCCTATGGCTACACCTTC. Protein sequence: CASSPRGAYGYTF.

The gene calls are TRBV9 and TRBJ1-3; D perhaps matches TRBD1 (5 bases). V lost 0 bases and J lost 4, with 11 bases in between. CDR1 is SGDLS, CDR2 YYNGEE, per germline. The CDR3 has 15 residues. The CDR3, as DNA: TGTGCCAGCAGCGTAGCTACGGGGGGAGGAAACACCATATATTTT. It yields the protein CASSVATGGGNTIYF.

In this sample, this clone turned up once. This chain's CDR3 is CSVGGRDQPQHF. CDR3 nucleotide sequence: TGCAGCGTTGGGGGGAGGGATCAGCCCCAGCATTTT. The chain is built from TRBV29-1 and TRBJ1-5, with D possibly matching TRBD1 (5 bases). The CDR3 extends over 12 amino acids. The V end was cut by 4 bases, the J end by 5 bases, with 9 bases between. The germline V gene encodes CDR1 SQVTM and CDR2 ANQGSEA.

The chain joins TRBV13 to TRBJ1-2; no firm D call. The CDR3 totals 12 residues. Germline assignment: CDR1 PRHDT and CDR2 FYEKMQ (reference sequence). The ends were cut back, 5 bases at V and 6 bases at J, with 10 bases in the middle. The CDR3 region has the DNA TGTGCCAGCAGCGGCCACAGTCATGGCTACACCTTC. Its translation is CASSGHSHGYTF. Drawing the rest from reference TRBV13 and TRBJ1-2, the complete variable domain is AAGVIQSPRHLIKEKRETATLKCYPIPRHDTVYWYQQGPGQDPQFLISFYEKMQSDKGSIPDRFSAQQFSDYHSELNMSSLELGDSALYFCASSGHSHGYTFGSGTRLTVV.

The rearrangement uses TRBV5-4 and TRBJ2-2; 8 positions agree with TRBD1. V trimming: 4 bases; J trimming: 6 bases; junction bases outside the gene matches: 11. Germline loops: CDR1 SGHNT, CDR2 YYREEE (reference sequence). This CDR3 has 16 residues. CDR3 in DNA: TGTGCCAGCAGCCCGTGGGGGACAGGTTCATCCGGGGAGCTGTTTTTT. Its protein is CASSPWGTGSSGELFF.

Here the CDR3 reads CAISESWAAGDTQYF. CDR3 in DNA: TGTGCCATCAGTGAGTCTTGGGCCGCTGGGGATACGCAGTATTTT. This chain uses TRBV10-3 with TRBJ2-3; D gene unclear. CDR3 size: 15 residues. Germline V gives CDR1 ENHRY, CDR2 SYGVKD. Trimming removed 0 bases from V and 6 bases from J, with 13 bases in between.

The CDR3 region is CASSQEEGWTEAFF. In nucleotides, the CDR3 is TGCGCCAGCAGCCAAGAGGAGGGGTGGACTGAAGCTTTCTTT. V and J are TRBV4-1 and TRBJ1-1; maybe TRBD1 (5 bases). The germline V and J ends were trimmed by 0 bases and 5 bases, with 10 bases remaining between them. The V gene's germline CDR1 is MGHRA and CDR2 YSYEKL. This CDR3 region has 14 residues.

This rearrangement joins TRBV13 to TRBJ2-3; a possible D gene is TRBD1 (6 bases). Between the trimmed V and J ends, which lost 0 bases and 0 bases, there was a span of 7 bases. Germline CDR1 reads PRHDT; CDR2 reads FYEKMQ (reference sequence). CDR3 size: 15 residues. CDR3 coding DNA: TGTGCCAGCAGCTTAGGAAGGGGGAGCACAGATACGCAGTATTTT. This sequence encodes CASSLGRGSTDTQYF.

The chain couples TRBV5-4 to TRBJ2-3; D may be TRBD2 (7 bases). The germline V gene encodes CDR1 SGHNT and CDR2 YYREEE (reference sequence). The V gene lost 0 bases and the J gene lost 6 bases, with 14 bases spanning the gap. This CDR3 spans 15 amino acids. The CDR3 bases are TGTGCCAGCAGCTTGGTGGGGGGGGCTGCCGATACGCAGTATTTT. Residues: CASSLVGGAADTQYF.

On this clone: A read error may produce the germline difference seen at one junction end. The chain uses TRBV2 and TRBJ1-5; 10 positions match TRBD1. Germline CDR1 SNHLY, CDR2 FYNNEI. The CDR3 has 15 residues. CDR3 sequence (DNA): TGTGCCGGCAGATATGACAGGGGGCGGGATCAGCCCCAGCATTTT. Translating it yields CAGRYDRGRDQPQHF.